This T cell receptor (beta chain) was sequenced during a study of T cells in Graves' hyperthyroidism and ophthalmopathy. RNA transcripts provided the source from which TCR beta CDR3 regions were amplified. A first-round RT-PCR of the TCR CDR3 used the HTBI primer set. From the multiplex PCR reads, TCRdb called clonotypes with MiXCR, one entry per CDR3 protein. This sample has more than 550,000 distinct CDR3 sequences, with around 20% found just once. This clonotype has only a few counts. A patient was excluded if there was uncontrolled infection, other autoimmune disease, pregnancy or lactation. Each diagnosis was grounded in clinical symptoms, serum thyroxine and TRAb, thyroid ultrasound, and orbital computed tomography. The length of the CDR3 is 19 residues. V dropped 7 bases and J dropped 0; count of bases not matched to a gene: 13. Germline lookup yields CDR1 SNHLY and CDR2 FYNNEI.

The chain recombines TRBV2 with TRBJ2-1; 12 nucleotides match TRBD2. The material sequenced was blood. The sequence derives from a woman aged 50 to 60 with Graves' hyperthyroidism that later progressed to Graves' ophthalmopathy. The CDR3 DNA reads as TGTGCCAGCACCCTAGCCGGGACTAGCGGGCCCAGCTCCTACAATGAGCAGTTCTTC. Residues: CASTLAGTSGPSSYNEQFF.